The clone carrying this TCR beta chain was seen a handful of times. Its antigen remains unidentified. TCRdb re-called the 5' RACE reads through MiXCR, storing one row per CDR3 protein. The repertoire holds 45,000 to 55,000 distinct CDR3 sequences, with roughly 22% as singletons. Deletions cut 6 bases from V and 0 bases from J, with 9 bases between. The CDR3 is 14 residues long. In germline, CDR1 is WNHNN, CDR2 SYGVQD (reference sequence). Study-level findings and limits: Tumor memory CD4+ T cell TCR gene usage clustered with blood and lymph node memory CD4+ cells and lymph node naive CD4+ cells.

The chain recombines TRBV10-1 with TRBJ1-5; D ambiguous. Sequenced sample: tumor-infiltrating naive CD4+ T cells sorted from the breast tumor. Subset: naive CD4+ T cells, CD4+CD45RA+CD25-. This sequence originates from a female donor with breast cancer. CDR3 coding DNA: TGCGCCAGCAGCGCGGCGAATAGCAATCAGCCCCAGCATTTT. It translates to CASSAANSNQPQHF.